Below, 13 T cell receptor beta chains from the same sample are listed, as sequenced in a study of blood T cell repertoires in COVID-19. The data were produced by immunoSEQ multiplex PCR, yet TCRdb's version contains in-frame clones alone and is incomplete. The table records 540,000 or so clones, about 89% of them present only once. The sample taken for sequencing was peripheral blood. The source is a woman between 45 and 60 years old with COVID-19, enrolled during active disease.

This chain connects TRBV2 to TRBJ1-6, with 9 bases fitting TRBD1. V trimming: 6 bases; J trimming: 4 bases; junction bases outside the gene matches: 4. This CDR3 has 15 residues. The germline gives CDR1 SNHLY, CDR2 FYNNEI. The CDR3 DNA is TGTGCCAGCAGGCCCGGGACAGGGTATAATTCACCCCTCCACTTT. This sequence encodes CASRPGTGYNSPLHF.

This rearrangement joins TRBV19 to TRBJ2-3, with a tentative D call TRBD2 (5 bases). The CDR3 consists of 12 residues. Germline V gives CDR1 LNHDA, CDR2 SQIVND (reference sequence). Trimming pared 7 bases from V and 2 bases from J, leaving 7 bases between. CDR3 bases: TGTGCCAGTACGGACTTCACAGATACGCAGTATTTT. This gives the protein CASTDFTDTQYF.

The chain links TRBV29-1 to TRBJ1-1; D gene uncertain. CDR3 size: 13 residues. CDR1 and CDR2 from the germline V gene are SQVTM and ANQGSEA. Trimming cost V 6 bases and J 10 bases, with 21 bases left between them. CDR3 nucleotide sequence: TGCAGCGTCCCTCCGACCTGGGAGGGTGGAGCTTTCTTT. As protein: CSVPPTWEGGAFF.

The chain links TRBV6-5 to TRBJ1-2; 7 bases map to TRBD1. Germline assignment: CDR1 MNHEY and CDR2 SVGAGI. CDR3 length: 15 amino acids. Trimming cost V 0 bases and J 4 bases; bases outside gene matches: 5. DNA of the CDR3: TGTGCCAGCAGTTACTCGAGGGCAGGGGGCTATGGCTACACCTTC. The encoded protein is CASSYSRAGGYGYTF.

This clone showed up just once. The chain combines TRBV2 with TRBJ2-3; tentative D call: TRBD2 (6 bases). The CDR3 runs 15 residues. Trimming left V 0 bases short and J 5 bases short, with 12 bases between. The germline V gene has CDR1 SNHLY and CDR2 FYNNEI. For the CDR3, the DNA is TGTGCCAGCAGTGAAGCGAAGGCGGGGATAGATACGCAGTATTTT. Its protein product is CASSEAKAGIDTQYF.

The gene calls are TRBV5-1 and TRBJ2-1, with D uncertain. The CDR3 loop spans 12 amino acids. Looked up from germline, CDR1 is SGHRS and CDR2 is YFSETQ. V was cut by 0 bases and J by 8 bases, with 6 bases left in between. This chain's CDR3 is CASSLAGDEQFF. The CDR3 DNA follows: TGCGCCAGCAGCTTGGCAGGTGATGAGCAGTTCTTC.

The CDR3 spells CASSQDPGGSYEQYF. Here the CDR3 DNA reads TGTGCCAGCAGCCAAGATCCAGGGGGCTCCTACGAGCAGTACTTC. The genes are TRBV3-1 (or the pseudogene TRBV3-2) and TRBJ2-7; 7 bases line up with TRBD1. The CDR3 covers 15 residues. V dropped 0 bases and J dropped 0; count of bases not matched to a gene: 2. CDR1 and CDR2 from the germline V gene are LGHDT and YNNKEL (reference sequence).

The gene calls are TRBV11-1 and TRBJ2-7; D is possibly TRBD1 (6 bases). CDR1 and CDR2 (germline): SGHAT, FQDESV (reference sequence). The CDR3 runs 12 residues. V gave up 5 bases and J gave up 3 bases, with 8 bases separating them. The CDR3 protein is CASSEGGYEQYF. The CDR3 DNA is TGTGCCAGCAGCGAAGGGGGCTACGAGCAGTACTTC.

This clone was detected once. The DNA of the CDR3 is TGTGCCACCAACGACAGGTACACTGAAGCTTTCTTT. Encoded protein: CATNDRYTEAFF. This chain connects TRBV6-5 to TRBJ1-1; tentatively, D is TRBD1 (6 bases). Trimming took 10 bases from V and 3 from J, leaving 12 bases between them. This CDR3 is built from 12 residues. Germline-derived CDR1 and CDR2 are MNHEY and SVGAGI.

This clone was detected a few times. V is TRBV2 and J is TRBJ1-3, with 7 bases matching TRBD1. CDR3 size: 16 residues. The V gene end was trimmed by 3 bases and the J gene end by 0 bases; junction bases not matched to a gene: 5. Germline values: CDR1 SNHLY, CDR2 FYNNEI. The CDR3 reads CASSDKGQTSGNTIYF. As DNA, the CDR3 is TGTGCCAGCAGTGACAAGGGACAGACCTCTGGAAACACCATATATTTT.

V is TRBV7-8 and J is TRBJ1-5; 7 bases are shared with TRBD1. Trimming at V came to 7 bases and at J to 1 base, leaving 1 base not matched to a gene. CDR1 is SGHVS, CDR2 FQNEAQ, per germline. The CDR3 consists of 13 residues. In DNA form, the CDR3 reads TGTGCCAGCACACAGGGGAGCAATCAGCCCCAGCATTTT. This gives the protein CASTQGSNQPQHF. The variable domain in full, with the rest retrieved from reference TRBV7-8 and TRBJ1-5, is GAGVSQSPRYKVAKRGQDVALRCDPISGHVSLFWYQQALGQGPEFLTYFQNEAQLDKSGLPSDRFFAERPEGSVSTLKIQRTQQEDSAVYLCASTQGSNQPQHFGDGTRLSIL.

The rearrangement joins TRBV30 to TRBJ1-6, with a possible D match to TRBD1 (5 bases). CDR3 size: 15 residues. Trimming removed 3 bases at V and 8 bases at J, with 17 bases between. Germline V CDR1 and CDR2: GTSNPN, SVGIG (reference sequence). The CDR3 DNA reads TGTGCCTGGAGCCATCCGGGGGGACGAGATTCACCCCTCCACTTT. This translates into CAWSHPGGRDSPLHF.

V and J are TRBV9 and TRBJ2-3; 13 bases map to TRBD2. The CDR3 extends over 19 amino acids. Germline assignment: CDR1 SGDLS and CDR2 YYNGEE. Trimming removed 1 base from V and 3 bases from J; junction bases left unmatched: 11. This chain's CDR3 is CASSVPPTSGGETTDTQYF. The CDR3 DNA follows: TGTGCCAGCAGCGTACCACCCACTAGCGGGGGGGAGACTACAGATACGCAGTATTTT.